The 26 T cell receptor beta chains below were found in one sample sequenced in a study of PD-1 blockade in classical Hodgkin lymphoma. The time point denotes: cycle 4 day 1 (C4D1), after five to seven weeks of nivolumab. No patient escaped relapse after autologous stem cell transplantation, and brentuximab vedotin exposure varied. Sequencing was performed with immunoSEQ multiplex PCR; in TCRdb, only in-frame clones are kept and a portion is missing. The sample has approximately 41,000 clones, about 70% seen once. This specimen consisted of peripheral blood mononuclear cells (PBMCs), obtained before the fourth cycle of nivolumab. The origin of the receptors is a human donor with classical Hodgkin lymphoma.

The CDR3, as DNA: TGTGCCAGCAGTTCCTTGCAGGGAAAAGGCAATCAGCCCCAGCATTTT. This sequence encodes CASSSLQGKGNQPQHF. The genes are TRBV28 and TRBJ1-5; tentatively, D is TRBD1 (5 bases). The CDR3 runs 16 residues. Germline CDR1 and CDR2: MDHEN and SYDVKM. The ends were cut back, 4 bases at V and 2 bases at J, with 15 bases in the middle. Using reference TRBV28 and TRBJ1-5 for the parts outside the CDR3, the full variable domain is DVKVTQSSRYLVKRTGEKVFLECVQDMDHENMFWYRQDPGLGLRLIYFSYDVKMKEKGDIPEGYSVSREKKERFSLILESASTNQTSMYLCASSSLQGKGNQPQHFGDGTRLSIL.

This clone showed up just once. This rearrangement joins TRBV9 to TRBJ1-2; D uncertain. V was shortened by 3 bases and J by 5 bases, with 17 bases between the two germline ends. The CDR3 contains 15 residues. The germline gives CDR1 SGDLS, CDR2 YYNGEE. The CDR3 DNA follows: TGTGCCAGCAGCGCCAGTTCCGGGCCTGCATATGGCTACACCTTC. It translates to CASSASSGPAYGYTF.

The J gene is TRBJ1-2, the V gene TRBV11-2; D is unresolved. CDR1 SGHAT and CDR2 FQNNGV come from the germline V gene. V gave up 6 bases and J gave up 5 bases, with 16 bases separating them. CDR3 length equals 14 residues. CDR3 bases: TGTGCCAGCAGGCCTACGGGAGGGTCGTATGGCTACACCTTC. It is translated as CASRPTGGSYGYTF.

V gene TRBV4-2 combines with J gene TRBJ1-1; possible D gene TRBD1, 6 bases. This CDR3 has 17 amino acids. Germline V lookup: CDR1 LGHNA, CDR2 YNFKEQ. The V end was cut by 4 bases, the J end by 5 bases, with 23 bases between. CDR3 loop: CASSRDLDRGPLTEAFF. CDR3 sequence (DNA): TGTGCCAGCAGCCGAGATCTCGACCGGGGGCCCCTGACTGAAGCTTTCTTT.

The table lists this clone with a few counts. In DNA, the CDR3 is TGTGCCAGCAGCGTAGGAAGATGGGCGGGGGGAGAGACCCAGTACTTC. Translation: CASSVGRWAGGETQYF. The chain has TRBV9 and TRBJ2-5; 8 bases align to TRBD2. Germline V CDR1 and CDR2: SGDLS, YYNGEE. V lost 0 bases to trimming and J lost 4 bases; unmatched junction nucleotides: 8. CDR3 size: 16 residues.

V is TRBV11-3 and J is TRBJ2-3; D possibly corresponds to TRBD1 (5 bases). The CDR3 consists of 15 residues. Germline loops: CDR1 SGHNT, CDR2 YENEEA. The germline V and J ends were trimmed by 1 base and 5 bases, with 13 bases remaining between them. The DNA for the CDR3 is TGTGCCAGCAGCTTAGGGGGCACCCCCGGAGATACGCAGTATTTT. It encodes CASSLGGTPGDTQYF.

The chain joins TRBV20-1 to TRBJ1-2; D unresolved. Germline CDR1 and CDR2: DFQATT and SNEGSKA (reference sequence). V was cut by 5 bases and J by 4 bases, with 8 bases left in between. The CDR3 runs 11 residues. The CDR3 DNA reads TGCAGTGCTGGATCTTTCTATGGCTACACCTTC. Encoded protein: CSAGSFYGYTF.

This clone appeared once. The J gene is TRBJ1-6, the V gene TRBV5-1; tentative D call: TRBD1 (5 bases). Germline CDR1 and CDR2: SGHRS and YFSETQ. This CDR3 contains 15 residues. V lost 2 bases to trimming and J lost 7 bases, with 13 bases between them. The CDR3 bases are TGCGCCAGCAGCTTAGGTGGGGCGAAAAATTCACCCCTCCACTTT. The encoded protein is CASSLGGAKNSPLHF.

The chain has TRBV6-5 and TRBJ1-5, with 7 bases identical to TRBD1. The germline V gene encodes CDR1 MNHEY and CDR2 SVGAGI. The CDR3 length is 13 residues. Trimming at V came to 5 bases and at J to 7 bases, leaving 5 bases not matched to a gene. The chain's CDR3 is CASSPQGGQPQHF. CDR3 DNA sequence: TGTGCCAGCAGTCCTCAGGGGGGACAGCCCCAGCATTTT.

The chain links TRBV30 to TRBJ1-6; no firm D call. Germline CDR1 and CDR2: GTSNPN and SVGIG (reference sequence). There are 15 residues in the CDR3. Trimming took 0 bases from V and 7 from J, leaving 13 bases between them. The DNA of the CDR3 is TGTGCCTGGAGTGTACCGGGGAATAAGAATTCACCCCTCCACTTT. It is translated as CAWSVPGNKNSPLHF. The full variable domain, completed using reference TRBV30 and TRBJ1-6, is SQTIHQWPATLVQPVGSPLSLECTVEGTSNPNLYWYRQAAGRGLQLLFYSVGIGQISSEVPQNLSASRPQDRQFILSSKKLLLSDSGFYLCAWSVPGNKNSPLHFGNGTRLTVT.

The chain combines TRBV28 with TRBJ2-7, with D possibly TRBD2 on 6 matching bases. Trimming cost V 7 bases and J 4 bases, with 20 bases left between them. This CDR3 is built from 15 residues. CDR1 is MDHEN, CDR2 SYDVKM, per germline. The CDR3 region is CASTLSGEPPYEQYF. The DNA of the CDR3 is TGTGCCAGCACCCTTTCGGGGGAACCCCCTTACGAGCAGTACTTC.

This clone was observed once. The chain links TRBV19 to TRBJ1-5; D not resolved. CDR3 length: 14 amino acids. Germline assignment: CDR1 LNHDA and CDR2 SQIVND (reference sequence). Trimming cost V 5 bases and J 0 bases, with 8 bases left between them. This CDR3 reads CASSYENSNQPQHF. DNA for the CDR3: TGTGCCAGTAGTTACGAAAATAGCAATCAGCCCCAGCATTTT.

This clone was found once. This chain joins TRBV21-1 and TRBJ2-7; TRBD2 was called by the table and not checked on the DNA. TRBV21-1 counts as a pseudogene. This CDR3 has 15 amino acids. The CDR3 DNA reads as TGTGCCAGCAGCAAGGGACTAGCGGGAGGGCCCCCCAAGGTCTTC. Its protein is CASSKGLAGGPPKVF.

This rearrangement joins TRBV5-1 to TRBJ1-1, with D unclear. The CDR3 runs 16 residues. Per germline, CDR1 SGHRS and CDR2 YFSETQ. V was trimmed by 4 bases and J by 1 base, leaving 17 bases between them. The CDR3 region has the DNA TGCGCCAGCAGCGACGGATGGACGGCCGGGAACACTGAAGCTTTCTTT. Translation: CASSDGWTAGNTEAFF.

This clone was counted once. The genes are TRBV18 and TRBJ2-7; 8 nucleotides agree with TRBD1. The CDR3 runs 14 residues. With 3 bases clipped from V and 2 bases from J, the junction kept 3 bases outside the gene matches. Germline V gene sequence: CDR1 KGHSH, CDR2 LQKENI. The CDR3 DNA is TGTGCCAGCTCACCCGGGACAGGCACCTACGAGCAGTACTTC. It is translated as CASSPGTGTYEQYF.

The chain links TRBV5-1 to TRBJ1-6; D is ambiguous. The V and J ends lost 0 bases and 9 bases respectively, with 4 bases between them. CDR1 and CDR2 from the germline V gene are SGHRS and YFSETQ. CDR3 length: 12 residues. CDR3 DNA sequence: TGCGCCAGCAGCTTGGACATTTCACCCCTCCACTTT. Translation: CASSLDISPLHF.

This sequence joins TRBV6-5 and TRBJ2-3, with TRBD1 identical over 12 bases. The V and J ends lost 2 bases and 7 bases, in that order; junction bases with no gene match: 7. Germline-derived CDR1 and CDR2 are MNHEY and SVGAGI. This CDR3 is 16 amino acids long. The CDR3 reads CASSYLPGQGAHTQYF. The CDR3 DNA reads TGTGCCAGCAGTTACCTACCGGGACAGGGGGCGCATACGCAGTATTTT.

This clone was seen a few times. In DNA, the CDR3 is TGCGCCAGCAGCCGGGGACAAATCCCAGAGACCCAGTACTTC. It yields the protein CASSRGQIPETQYF. This chain connects TRBV5-1 to TRBJ2-5, with D possibly TRBD1 on 6 matching bases. Trimming stripped 4 bases from V and 4 bases from J, with 14 bases between. Germline CDR1 SGHRS, CDR2 YFSETQ. CDR3 length: 14 amino acids.

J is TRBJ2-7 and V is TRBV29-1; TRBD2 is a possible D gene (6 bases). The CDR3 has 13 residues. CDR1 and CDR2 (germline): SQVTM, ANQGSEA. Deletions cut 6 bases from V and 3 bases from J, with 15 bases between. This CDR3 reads CSVGDSLYYEQYF. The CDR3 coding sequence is TGCAGCGTGGGGGACTCACTATACTACGAGCAGTACTTC.

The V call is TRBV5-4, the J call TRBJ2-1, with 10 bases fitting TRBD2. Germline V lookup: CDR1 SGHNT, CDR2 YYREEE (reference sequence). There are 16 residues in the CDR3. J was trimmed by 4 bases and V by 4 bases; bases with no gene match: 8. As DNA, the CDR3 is TGTGCCAGCAGCGAGCGGGGGGGAAGAAATTACAATGAGCAGTTCTTC. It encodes CASSERGGRNYNEQFF.

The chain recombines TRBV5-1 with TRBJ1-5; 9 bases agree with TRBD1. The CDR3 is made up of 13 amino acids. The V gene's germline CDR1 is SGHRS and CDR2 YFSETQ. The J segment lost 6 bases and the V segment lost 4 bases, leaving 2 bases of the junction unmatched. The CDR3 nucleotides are TGCGCCAGCAGCCGGACAGGGGCTCAGCCCCAGCATTTT. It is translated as CASSRTGAQPQHF.

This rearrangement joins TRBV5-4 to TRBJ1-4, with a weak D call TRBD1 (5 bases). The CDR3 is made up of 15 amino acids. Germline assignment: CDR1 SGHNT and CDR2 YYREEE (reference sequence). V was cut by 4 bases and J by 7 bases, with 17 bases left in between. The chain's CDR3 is CASSATASGVEKLFF. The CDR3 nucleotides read TGTGCCAGCAGCGCCACGGCGTCGGGGGTTGAAAAACTGTTTTTT. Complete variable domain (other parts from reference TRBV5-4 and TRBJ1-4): ETGVTQSPTHLIKTRGQQVTLRCSSQSGHNTVSWYQQALGQGPQFIFQYYREEENGRGNFPPRFSGLQFPNYSSELNVNALELDDSALYLCASSATASGVEKLFFGSGTQLSVL.

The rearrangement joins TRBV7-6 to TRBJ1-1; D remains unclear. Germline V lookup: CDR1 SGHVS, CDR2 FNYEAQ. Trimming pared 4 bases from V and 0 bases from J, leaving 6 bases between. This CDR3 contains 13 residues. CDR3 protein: CASSSKVNTEAFF. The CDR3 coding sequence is TGTGCCAGCAGCTCGAAGGTGAACACTGAAGCTTTCTTT.

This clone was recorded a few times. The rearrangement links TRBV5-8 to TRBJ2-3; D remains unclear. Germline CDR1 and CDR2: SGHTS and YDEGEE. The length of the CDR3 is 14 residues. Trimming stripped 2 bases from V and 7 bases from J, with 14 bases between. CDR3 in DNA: TGTGCCAGCAGCTTTGGGGATCCGATAAATACGCAGTATTTT. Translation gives CASSFGDPINTQYF.

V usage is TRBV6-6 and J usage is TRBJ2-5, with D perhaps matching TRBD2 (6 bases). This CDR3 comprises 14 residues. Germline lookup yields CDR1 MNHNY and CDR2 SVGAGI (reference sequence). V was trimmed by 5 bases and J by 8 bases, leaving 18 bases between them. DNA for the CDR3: TGTGCCAGCAGTCCCGAACTAGCCAAGAGAACCCAGTACTTC. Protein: CASSPELAKRTQYF.

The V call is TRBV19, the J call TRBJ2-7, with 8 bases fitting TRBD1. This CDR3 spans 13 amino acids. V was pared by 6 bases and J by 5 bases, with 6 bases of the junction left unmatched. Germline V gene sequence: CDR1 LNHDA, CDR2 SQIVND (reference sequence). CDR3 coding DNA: TGTGCCAGTAGCCGACAGGGGTGGAACGAGCAGTACTTC. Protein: CASSRQGWNEQYF.